The text below deals with one T cell receptor (beta chain). Since the CDR3 does not end with the conserved phenylalanine or tryptophan, this likely comes from a read error. The data derive from a study of Graves' ophthalmopathy and Graves' hyperthyroidism. At the level of the study: Peripheral blood sampling preceded any treatment and occurred at initial diagnosis.

The CDR3 is 12 amino acids. The germline CDR1 and CDR2 sequences are MDHEN and SYDVKM. V was pared by 6 bases and J by 6 bases, with 11 bases between. From RNA, the CDR3 regions of TCR beta chains were amplified and sequenced. Amplification began with first-round RT-PCR using HTBI primers, then second-round multiplex PCR was performed. One entry per CDR3 protein, called by TCRdb with MiXCR from the multiplex PCR reads. The table lists over 500,000 distinct CDR3 sequences, around a fifth of them singletons. This rearrangement joins TRBV28 to TRBJ1-1, with D possibly matching TRBD1 (6 bases). The TCR originated in a woman aged 18-29 years with stable Graves' hyperthyroidism. Some clones in this sample may be carry-over from other donors' samples. The sample was peripheral blood. CDR3 in DNA: TGTGCCAGCAGACAGGGTTGGGCTGAAGCTTTCGTT. Its protein is CASRQGWAEAFV.